This T cell receptor beta chain was sequenced for a study of T cell responses to AZD1222 COVID-19 vaccine. Study observations and caveats: Repertoire collection took place solely once the T cell response had peaked.

Between the trimmed V and J ends, which lost 7 bases and 0 bases, there was a span of 18 bases. CDR3 length equals 16 residues. Germline-derived CDR1 and CDR2 are SEHNR and FQNEAQ (reference sequence). Measured with immunoSEQ multiplex PCR; TCRdb has only the in-frame clones, and not every one. This table has approximately 150,000 clones, roughly 87% appearing once. As concerns this clone: The antigen remains unidentified.

The chain combines TRBV7-9 with TRBJ1-1, with D perhaps matching TRBD1 (6 bases). Sequences were derived from peripheral blood, sampled 28 days after the second AZD1222 dose. The TCR was taken from an adult who received the AZD1222 COVID-19 vaccine. The CDR3 region has the DNA TGTGCCAGCAACCAGCGTCCGGGGGCCGTGAACACTGAAGCTTTCTTT. Its protein is CASNQRPGAVNTEAFF.